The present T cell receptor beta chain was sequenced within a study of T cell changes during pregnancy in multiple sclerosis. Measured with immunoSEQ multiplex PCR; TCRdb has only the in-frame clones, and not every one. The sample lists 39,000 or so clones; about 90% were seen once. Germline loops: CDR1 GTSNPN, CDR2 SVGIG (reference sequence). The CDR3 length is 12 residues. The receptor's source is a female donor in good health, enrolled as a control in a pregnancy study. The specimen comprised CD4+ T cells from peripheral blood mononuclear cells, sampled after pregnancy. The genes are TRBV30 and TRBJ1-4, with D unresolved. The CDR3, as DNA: TGTGGCTTCGGGGAAACTAATGAAAAACTGTTTTTT. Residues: CGFGETNEKLFF.